This is a list of T cell receptor beta chains from one sample in a study of human T cells and chemical hapten exposure. One entry per CDR3 protein, called by TCRdb with MiXCR from the RACE reads. Of under 55,000 distinct CDR3 sequences in the sample, 9.9% were seen once. This specimen consisted of whole blood, obtained in connection with sensitization to the hapten diphenylcyclopropenone (DPC). Source of these receptors: a woman aged 40 to 55 with alopecia areata. Some clones in this sample may be carry-over from other donors' samples. The CDR3 runs from the conserved cysteine through the conserved F or W. A D gene is named only where the DNA matches it firmly. Expanded clones are given a class, and other clones once, few, many or no size at all.

v_gene: TRBV7-2; d_gene: .; j_gene: TRBJ2-3; abundance: many; CDR3aa: CASSKTDTQYF; CDR3nt: TGTGCCAGCAGCAAAACAGATACGCAGTATTTT
v_gene: TRBV6-2/TRBV6-3; d_gene: .; j_gene: TRBJ1-5; abundance: many; CDR3aa: CASSFSWTHRHF; CDR3nt: TGTGCCAGCAGCTTCAGCTGGACCCATAGGCATTTT
v_gene: TRBV7-9; d_gene: TRBD1; j_gene: TRBJ2-5; abundance: many; CDR3aa: CASSGTAQETQYF; CDR3nt: TGTGCCAGCAGCGGGACAGCTCAAGAGACCCAGTACTTC
v_gene: TRBV5-1; d_gene: .; j_gene: TRBJ1-4; abundance: few; CDR3aa: CASSLGVRAREKLFF; CDR3nt: TGCGCCAGCAGCTTGGGGGTCCGAGCGAGGGAAAAACTGTTTTTT
v_gene: TRBV5-6; d_gene: .; j_gene: TRBJ1-5; abundance: .; CDR3aa: CASSLGTNQPQHF; CDR3nt: TGTGCCAGCAGCTTGGGGACAAATCAGCCCCAGCATTTT
v_gene: TRBV7-9; d_gene: TRBD1; j_gene: TRBJ2-5; abundance: .; CDR3aa: CASSLAVGQQETQYF; CDR3nt: TGTGCCAGCAGCTTAGCGGTGGGACAGCAAGAGACCCAGTACTTC
v_gene: TRBV6-5; d_gene: TRBD1; j_gene: TRBJ2-7; abundance: few; CDR3aa: CASSSRDRGLHHETYEQYF; CDR3nt: TGTGCCAGCTCCTCTCGGGACAGGGGGCTCCACCATGAAACCTACGAGCAGTACTTC
v_gene: TRBV5-1; d_gene: .; j_gene: TRBJ1-1; abundance: few; CDR3aa: CASSLGGMRTEAFF; CDR3nt: TGCGCCAGCAGCTTGGGAGGGATGAGGACTGAAGCTTTCTTT
v_gene: TRBV7-8; d_gene: .; j_gene: TRBJ2-3; abundance: few; CDR3aa: CASSLWRGSRGEDTQYF; CDR3nt: TGTGCCAGCAGCTTATGGCGCGGATCCCGGGGTGAAGATACGCAGTATTTT
v_gene: TRBV4-3; d_gene: .; j_gene: TRBJ2-7; abundance: few; CDR3aa: CASSTTHRVGEQYF; CDR3nt: TGCGCCAGCAGCACAACCCACAGGGTTGGTGAGCAGTACTTC
v_gene: TRBV20-1; d_gene: .; j_gene: TRBJ1-4; abundance: .; CDR3aa: CSASLGEKLFF; CDR3nt: TGCAGTGCTAGTCTAGGGGAAAAACTGTTTTTT
v_gene: TRBV20-1; d_gene: TRBD1; j_gene: TRBJ1-3; abundance: few; CDR3aa: CSGPYTGTGGGNTIYF; CDR3nt: TGCAGCGGGCCTTATACCGGGACAGGGGGCGGAAACACCATATATTTT
v_gene: TRBV30; d_gene: TRBD1; j_gene: TRBJ1-2; abundance: many; CDR3aa: CAGSPTGNYGYTF; CDR3nt: TGTGCCGGATCCCCGACAGGGAACTATGGCTACACCTTC
v_gene: TRBV28; d_gene: .; j_gene: TRBJ2-7; abundance: .; CDR3aa: CASSPGDTSSYEQYF; CDR3nt: TGTGCCAGCAGTCCAGGGGACACGAGCTCCTACGAGCAGTACTTC
v_gene: TRBV7-6; d_gene: .; j_gene: TRBJ2-3; abundance: many; CDR3aa: CASSLGPGVALSTDTQYF; CDR3nt: TGTGCCAGCAGCTTAGGGCCAGGGGTCGCCCTGAGCACAGATACGCAGTATTTT
v_gene: TRBV5-1; d_gene: TRBD1; j_gene: TRBJ2-5; abundance: few; CDR3aa: CASSLPDRDQETQYF; CDR3nt: TGCGCCAGCAGCTTACCCGACAGGGACCAAGAGACCCAGTACTTC
v_gene: TRBV9; d_gene: .; j_gene: TRBJ1-1; abundance: few; CDR3aa: CASSVGPLDSEAFF; CDR3nt: TGTGCCAGCAGCGTAGGACCGCTGGACAGTGAAGCTTTCTTT
v_gene: TRBV30; d_gene: .; j_gene: TRBJ2-5; abundance: .; CDR3aa: CAWSVRRDQETQYF; CDR3nt: TGTGCCTGGAGTGTACGGAGAGACCAAGAGACCCAGTACTTC
v_gene: TRBV20-1; d_gene: .; j_gene: TRBJ2-3; abundance: many; CDR3aa: CSAEDYLTDTQYF; CDR3nt: TGCAGTGCGGAGGACTATCTCACAGATACGCAGTATTTT
v_gene: TRBV6-4; d_gene: .; j_gene: TRBJ2-3; abundance: many; CDR3aa: CASSEGRGGDTQYF; CDR3nt: TGTGCCAGCAGTGAGGGCAGGGGAGGAGATACGCAGTATTTT
v_gene: TRBV29-1; d_gene: .; j_gene: TRBJ2-3; abundance: .; CDR3aa: CSAGLAKDTQYF; CDR3nt: TGCAGCGCGGGGCTAGCAAAAGATACGCAGTATTTT
v_gene: TRBV18; d_gene: .; j_gene: TRBJ2-1; abundance: few; CDR3aa: CASSPSWLGNEQFF; CDR3nt: TGTGCCAGCTCACCTAGTTGGTTGGGCAATGAGCAGTTCTTC
v_gene: TRBV5-1; d_gene: .; j_gene: TRBJ1-1; abundance: .; CDR3aa: CASSPMIRGETTEAFF; CDR3nt: TGCGCCAGCAGCCCCATGATACGGGGGGAAACCACTGAAGCTTTCTTT
v_gene: TRBV4-1; d_gene: TRBD1; j_gene: TRBJ2-7; abundance: many; CDR3aa: CASSPRTGTYEQYF; CDR3nt: TGCGCCAGCAGCCCCCGGACAGGGACCTACGAGCAGTACTTC
v_gene: TRBV2; d_gene: TRBD2; j_gene: TRBJ2-7; abundance: .; CDR3aa: CASSTRGLAAYEQYF; CDR3nt: TGTGCCAGCAGCACCCGGGGACTAGCGGCCTACGAGCAGTACTTC
v_gene: TRBV29-1; d_gene: .; j_gene: TRBJ1-1; abundance: few; CDR3aa: CSVVTARQNTEAFF; CDR3nt: TGCAGCGTTGTAACTGCGCGGCAGAACACTGAAGCTTTCTTT
v_gene: TRBV20-1; d_gene: .; j_gene: TRBJ2-5; abundance: medium-sized; CDR3aa: CSPQYQETQYF; CDR3nt: TGCAGTCCACAATACCAAGAGACCCAGTACTTC
v_gene: TRBV6-4; d_gene: TRBD1; j_gene: TRBJ2-3; abundance: few; CDR3aa: CASSDGQGADTQYF; CDR3nt: TGTGCCAGCAGTGACGGACAGGGGGCAGATACGCAGTATTTT
v_gene: TRBV5-6; d_gene: .; j_gene: TRBJ2-7; abundance: many; CDR3aa: CASRLGTTYEQYF; CDR3nt: TGTGCCAGCCGCTTGGGGACAACCTACGAGCAGTACTTC
v_gene: TRBV29-1; d_gene: TRBD2; j_gene: TRBJ2-1; abundance: medium-sized; CDR3aa: CSAGEGTSGGGEQFF; CDR3nt: TGCAGCGCCGGGGAAGGGACTAGCGGGGGTGGAGAGCAGTTCTTC
v_gene: TRBV2; d_gene: .; j_gene: TRBJ2-3; abundance: few; CDR3aa: CASRSGGLGTDTQYF; CDR3nt: TGTGCCAGCAGGTCCGGGGGGCTCGGCACAGATACGCAGTATTTT
v_gene: TRBV5-1; d_gene: .; j_gene: TRBJ2-1; abundance: few; CDR3aa: CASRDLGKDEQFF; CDR3nt: TGCGCCAGTCGGGACCTAGGTAAGGATGAGCAGTTCTTC
v_gene: TRBV18; d_gene: .; j_gene: TRBJ2-2; abundance: .; CDR3aa: CASSPRLENTGELFF; CDR3nt: TGTGCCAGCTCACCACGACTAGAGAACACCGGGGAGCTGTTTTTT
v_gene: TRBV7-2; d_gene: .; j_gene: TRBJ1-2; abundance: few; CDR3aa: CASSFGGDNYGYTF; CDR3nt: TGTGCCAGCAGCTTTGGAGGAGATAACTATGGCTACACCTTC
v_gene: TRBV6-4; d_gene: TRBD2; j_gene: TRBJ2-3; abundance: many; CDR3aa: CASSDTSGGTDTQYF; CDR3nt: TGTGCCAGCAGTGACACTAGCGGGGGCACAGATACGCAGTATTTT
v_gene: TRBV5-1; d_gene: .; j_gene: TRBJ2-5; abundance: .; CDR3aa: CASSLRGALETQYF; CDR3nt: TGCGCCAGCAGCTTGCGGGGGGCTCTCGAGACCCAGTACTTC
v_gene: TRBV12-3/TRBV12-4; d_gene: .; j_gene: TRBJ2-3; abundance: many; CDR3aa: CASSFGEQYF; CDR3nt: TGTGCCAGCAGTTTCGGGGAGCAGTATTTT
v_gene: TRBV12-3/TRBV12-4; d_gene: TRBD1; j_gene: TRBJ2-3; abundance: many; CDR3aa: CASRGTGYTDTQYF; CDR3nt: TGTGCCAGCAGGGGGACAGGGTATACAGATACGCAGTATTTT
v_gene: TRBV28; d_gene: .; j_gene: TRBJ2-1; abundance: few; CDR3aa: CASSLRGSYNEQFF; CDR3nt: TGTGCCAGCAGTTTAAGGGGCAGCTACAATGAGCAGTTCTTC
v_gene: TRBV4-3; d_gene: TRBD2; j_gene: TRBJ2-2; abundance: .; CDR3aa: CASSQGGGGLIELFF; CDR3nt: TGCGCCAGCAGCCAAGGTGGCGGGGGGCTCATTGAACTGTTTTTT
v_gene: TRBV7-9; d_gene: .; j_gene: TRBJ2-7; abundance: few; CDR3aa: CASSLGRGDGAYEQYF; CDR3nt: TGTGCCAGCAGCTTAGGACGTGGGGACGGTGCCTACGAGCAGTACTTC
v_gene: TRBV7-9; d_gene: .; j_gene: TRBJ1-2; abundance: many; CDR3aa: CASSFRDNYGYTF; CDR3nt: TGTGCCAGCAGCTTTAGGGACAACTATGGCTACACCTTC
v_gene: TRBV5-1; d_gene: TRBD1; j_gene: TRBJ1-1; abundance: few; CDR3aa: CASSPGQGRAGDTEAFF; CDR3nt: TGCGCCAGCAGCCCGGGACAGGGAAGGGCGGGTGACACTGAAGCTTTCTTT
v_gene: TRBV19; d_gene: .; j_gene: TRBJ1-6; abundance: many; CDR3aa: CASRGRSYNSPLHF; CDR3nt: TGTGCCAGTCGGGGGCGCTCCTATAATTCACCCCTCCACTTT
v_gene: TRBV6-1; d_gene: .; j_gene: TRBJ1-1; abundance: few; CDR3aa: CASIGMETANTEAFF; CDR3nt: TGTGCCAGTATCGGAATGGAGACAGCGAACACTGAAGCTTTCTTT
v_gene: TRBV20-1; d_gene: TRBD1; j_gene: TRBJ1-1; abundance: few; CDR3aa: CSARAGQGWSEAFF; CDR3nt: TGCAGTGCTAGAGCCGGACAGGGGTGGTCTGAAGCTTTCTTT
v_gene: TRBV7-2; d_gene: .; j_gene: TRBJ2-5; abundance: .; CDR3aa: CASSRFAGGISETQYF; CDR3nt: TGTGCCAGCAGCCGCTTTGCCGGAGGCATATCAGAGACCCAGTACTTC
v_gene: TRBV5-1; d_gene: TRBD1; j_gene: TRBJ1-4; abundance: few; CDR3aa: CASSPGGSTNEKLFF; CDR3nt: TGCGCCAGCAGCCCAGGGGGCTCAACTAATGAAAAACTGTTTTTT
v_gene: TRBV20-1; d_gene: .; j_gene: TRBJ2-3; abundance: few; CDR3aa: CSARLGLSTDTQYF; CDR3nt: TGCAGTGCCCGACTGGGACTTAGCACAGATACGCAGTATTTT
v_gene: TRBV2; d_gene: .; j_gene: TRBJ2-2; abundance: .; CDR3aa: CASHSTGELFF; CDR3nt: TGTGCCAGCCACTCGACCGGGGAGCTGTTTTTT
v_gene: TRBV21-1; d_gene: .; j_gene: TRBJ2-7; abundance: .; CDR3aa: CASSKERGVDDYEQYF; CDR3nt: TGTGCCAGCAGCAAGGAGAGGGGGGTCGACGACTACGAGCAGTACTTC
v_gene: TRBV20-1; d_gene: .; j_gene: TRBJ1-1; abundance: many; CDR3aa: CSARDAGKNTEAFF; CDR3nt: TGCAGTGCTAGAGATGCAGGGAAGAACACTGAAGCTTTCTTT
v_gene: TRBV27; d_gene: TRBD1; j_gene: TRBJ1-4; abundance: few; CDR3aa: CASSSFGTGREKLFF; CDR3nt: TGTGCCAGCAGTTCGTTTGGGACAGGACGCGAAAAACTGTTTTTT
v_gene: TRBV6-5; d_gene: .; j_gene: TRBJ2-1; abundance: many; CDR3aa: CASSGGSYNEQFF; CDR3nt: TGTGCCAGCAGTGGAGGGTCTTACAATGAGCAGTTCTTC
v_gene: TRBV7-2; d_gene: TRBD1; j_gene: TRBJ1-6; abundance: .; CDR3aa: CASSPNIQGKRGYNSPLHF; CDR3nt: TGTGCCAGCAGCCCTAACATACAGGGGAAGAGGGGCTATAATTCACCCCTCCACTTT